This T cell receptor (beta chain) emerged from a study of blood T cells in healthy people across ages. The overall study: Template switching captured about one barcoded beta molecule per two T cells.

The second PCR ran roughly 7 to 11 cycles with a sample-barcoded 5' primer and J-beta primers. One entry per CDR3 protein, called by TCRdb with MiXCR from the 5' RACE reads. The sample includes hundreds of thousands of distinct CDR3 sequences, more than 20% seen only once; the top ten take approximately 3.7%. This clonotype has a handful of counts. This clonotype originated in an older man in good health. The source material was blood.

The CDR3 loop reads CASSQGTKQFF. The CDR3, as DNA: TGTGCCAGCAGCCAAGGAACCAAGCAGTTCTTC. The chain combines TRBV3-1 with TRBJ2-1; D unresolved. Germline-derived CDR1 and CDR2 are LGHDT and YNNKEL (reference sequence). V was cut by 1 base and J by 11 bases, with 6 bases left in between. The CDR3 spans 11 residues.